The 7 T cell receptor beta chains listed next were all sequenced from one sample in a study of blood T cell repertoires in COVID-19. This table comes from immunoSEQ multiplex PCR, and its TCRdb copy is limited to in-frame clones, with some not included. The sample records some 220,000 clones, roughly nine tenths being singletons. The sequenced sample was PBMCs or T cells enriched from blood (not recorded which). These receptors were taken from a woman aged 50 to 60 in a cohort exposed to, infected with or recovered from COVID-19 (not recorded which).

CDR3 protein: CASSIRPRGALGLNYGYTF. The CDR3 DNA sequence: TGTGCCAGTAGTATACGTCCTCGCGGCGCACTGGGACTAAACTATGGCTACACCTTC. The V gene is TRBV19, the J gene TRBJ1-2; D may be TRBD1 (5 bases). Germline lookup yields CDR1 LNHDA and CDR2 SQIVND (reference sequence). Between the trimmed V and J ends, which lost 2 bases and 2 bases, there was a span of 24 bases. The CDR3 extends over 19 amino acids.

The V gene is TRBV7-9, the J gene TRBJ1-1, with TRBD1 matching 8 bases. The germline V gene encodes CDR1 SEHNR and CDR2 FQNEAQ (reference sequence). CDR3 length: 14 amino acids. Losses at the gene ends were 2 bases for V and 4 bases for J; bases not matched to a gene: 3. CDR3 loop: CASSLQGAGTEAFF. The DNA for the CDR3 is TGTGCCAGCAGCTTACAGGGGGCGGGCACTGAAGCTTTCTTT.

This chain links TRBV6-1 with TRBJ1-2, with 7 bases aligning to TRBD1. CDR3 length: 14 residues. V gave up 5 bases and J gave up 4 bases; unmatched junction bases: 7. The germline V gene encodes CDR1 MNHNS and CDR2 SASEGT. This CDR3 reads CASSRDSYLYGYTF. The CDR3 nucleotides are TGTGCCAGCAGTCGGGACAGCTATCTCTATGGCTACACCTTC.

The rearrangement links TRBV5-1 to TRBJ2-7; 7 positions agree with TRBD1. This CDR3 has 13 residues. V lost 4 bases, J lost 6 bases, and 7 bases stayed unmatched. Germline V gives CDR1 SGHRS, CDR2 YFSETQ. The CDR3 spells CASSPGTALEQYF. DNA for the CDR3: TGCGCCAGCAGCCCCGGGACAGCGCTCGAGCAGTACTTC.

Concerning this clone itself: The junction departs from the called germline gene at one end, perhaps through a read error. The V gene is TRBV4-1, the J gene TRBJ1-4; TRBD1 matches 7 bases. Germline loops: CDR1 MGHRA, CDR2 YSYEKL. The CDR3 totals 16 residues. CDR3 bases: TGCGCCAGCTGCCAAGGTCTGACAGGGCTTAATGAAAAACTGTTTTTT. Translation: CASCQGLTGLNEKLFF.

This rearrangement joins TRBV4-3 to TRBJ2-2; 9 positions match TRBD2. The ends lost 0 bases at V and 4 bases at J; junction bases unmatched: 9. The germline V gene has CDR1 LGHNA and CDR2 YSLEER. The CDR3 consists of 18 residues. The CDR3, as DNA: TGCGCCAGCAGCCAAGATTGGCGGGGGGGACAACCCACCGGGGAGCTGTTTTTT. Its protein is CASSQDWRGGQPTGELFF.

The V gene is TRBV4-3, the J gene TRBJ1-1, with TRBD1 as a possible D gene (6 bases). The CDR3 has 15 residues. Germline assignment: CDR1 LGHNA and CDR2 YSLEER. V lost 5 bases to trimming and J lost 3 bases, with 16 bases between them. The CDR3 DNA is TGCGCCAGCAGCAGGGGGACCCCCTACGACACTGAAGCTTTCTTT. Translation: CASSRGTPYDTEAFF.